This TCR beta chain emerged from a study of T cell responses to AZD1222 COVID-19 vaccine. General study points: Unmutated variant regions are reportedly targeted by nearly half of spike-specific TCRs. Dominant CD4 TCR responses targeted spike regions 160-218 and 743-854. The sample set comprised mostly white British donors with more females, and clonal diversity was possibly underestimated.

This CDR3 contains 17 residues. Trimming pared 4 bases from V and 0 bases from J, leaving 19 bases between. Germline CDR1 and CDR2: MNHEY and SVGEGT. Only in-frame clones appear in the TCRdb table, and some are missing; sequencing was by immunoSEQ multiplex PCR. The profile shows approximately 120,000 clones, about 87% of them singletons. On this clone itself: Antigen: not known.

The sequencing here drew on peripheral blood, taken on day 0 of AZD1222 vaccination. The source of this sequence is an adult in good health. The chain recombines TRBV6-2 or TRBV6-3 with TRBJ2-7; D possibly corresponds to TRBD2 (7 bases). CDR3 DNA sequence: TGTGCCAGCAGTTCCGACCCGTCGGGGGGCTACTCCTACGAGCAGTACTTC. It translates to CASSSDPSGGYSYEQYF.